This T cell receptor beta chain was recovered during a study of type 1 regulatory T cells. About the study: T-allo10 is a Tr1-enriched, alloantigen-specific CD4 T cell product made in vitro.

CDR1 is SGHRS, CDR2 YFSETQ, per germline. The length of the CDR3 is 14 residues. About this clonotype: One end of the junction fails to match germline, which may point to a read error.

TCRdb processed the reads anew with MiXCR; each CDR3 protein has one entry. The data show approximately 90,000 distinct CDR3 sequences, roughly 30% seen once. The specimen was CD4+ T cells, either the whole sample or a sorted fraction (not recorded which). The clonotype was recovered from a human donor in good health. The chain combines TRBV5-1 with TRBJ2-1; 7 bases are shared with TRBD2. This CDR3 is CASSLGGSWDEQLF. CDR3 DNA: TGCGCCAGCAGCTTGGGCGGGAGTTGGGATGAGCAGTTATTC.